This T cell receptor beta chain was obtained from a study of T cell clonotyping in hematopoietic cell transplantation. Study outcomes and limitations: Recipient TCR diversity dropped after transplant; expanded clonotypes rose from day 30 to 180. At the given depth, recipient repertoires were over 95% de novo clonotypes.

Blood collection times were about day -28 and days 30, 100, 180 posttransplant. Of note for this clone: Its antigen remains unidentified.

Measured with immunoSEQ multiplex PCR; TCRdb has only the in-frame clones, and not every one. The table includes approximately 5,800 clones, 78% detected once. The CDR3 is 15 residues long. CDR1 and CDR2 (germline): LNHDA, SQIVND (reference sequence). J lost 6 bases, V lost 6 bases, and 8 bases had no gene match. The sequencing here drew on peripheral blood mononuclear cells, taken 30 days after allogeneic stem cell transplant. The TCR comes from a male patient aged 60 to 75 who had an allogeneic stem cell transplant from an unrelated donor, so the T cells may come from the graft donor. Some clones in this sample may be carry-over from other donors' samples. The chain is built from TRBV19 and TRBJ1-5; 10 nucleotides agree with TRBD1. The CDR3 bases are TGTGCCAGTAGCTCCGGGACAGGGGAGTTTCAGCCCCAGCATTTT. Protein sequence: CASSSGTGEFQPQHF.